This T cell receptor (beta chain) stems from a study of Ad26.COV2.S vaccination and SARS-CoV-2 variants. Study-level results: Possibly, TCR breadth and depth analyses underestimated total T cell responses.

As concerns this clone: Its antigen is as yet unknown.

Libraries were prepared by immunoSEQ multiplex PCR; TCRdb keeps only in-frame clonotypes and omits some of them. The sample holds about 460,000 clones; roughly nine tenths are singletons and the top ten take 1.5% to 2%. In germline, CDR1 is KGHSH, CDR2 LQKENI. The germline V and J ends were trimmed by 3 bases and 0 bases, with 14 bases remaining between them. This CDR3 contains 16 residues. As to treatment: approximately 18 received Ad26.COV2.S at low or high dose, single or two shots; a few received placebo; per-sample allocation not given. The study sampled participants on day 63 after the first vaccine or placebo injection.

Here the sequenced sample was peripheral blood, taken in a trial of Ad26.COV2.S vaccine versus placebo. This receptor was obtained from a person between 18 and 65 years old who received the Ad26.COV2.S COVID-19 vaccine or a placebo. The gene calls are TRBV18 and TRBJ1-1; the D is unclear. The CDR3 sequence is CASSPDIGLLNTEAFF. DNA for the CDR3: TGTGCCAGCTCACCGGATATTGGGCTTCTGAACACTGAAGCTTTCTTT. The full variable domain, in which reference TRBV18 and TRBJ1-1 provide the parts outside the CDR3, is NAGVMQNPRHLVRRRGQEARLRCSPMKGHSHVYWYRQLPEEGLKFMVYLQKENIIDESGMPKERFSAEFPKEGPSILRIQQVVRGDSAAYFCASSPDIGLLNTEAFFGQGTRLTVV.